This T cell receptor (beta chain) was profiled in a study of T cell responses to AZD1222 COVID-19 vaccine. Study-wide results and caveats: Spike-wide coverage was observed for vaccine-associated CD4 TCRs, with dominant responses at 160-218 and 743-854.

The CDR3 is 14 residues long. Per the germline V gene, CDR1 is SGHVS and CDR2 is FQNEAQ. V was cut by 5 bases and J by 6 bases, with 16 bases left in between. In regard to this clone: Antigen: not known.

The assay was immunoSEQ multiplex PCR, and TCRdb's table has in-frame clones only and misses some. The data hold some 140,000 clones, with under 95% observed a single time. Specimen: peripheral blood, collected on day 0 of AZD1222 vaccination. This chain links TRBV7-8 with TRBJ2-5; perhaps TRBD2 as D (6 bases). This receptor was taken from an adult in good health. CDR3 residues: CASSLGDSKKTQYF. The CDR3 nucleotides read TGTGCCAGCAGCCTGGGGGACTCAAAAAAGACCCAGTACTTC.